The rows below give T cell receptor beta chains drawn from one sample of a study of blood T cell repertoires in COVID-19. Measured with immunoSEQ multiplex PCR; TCRdb has only the in-frame clones, and not every one. The sample holds 120,000 or so clones, approximately 85% seen once. The sample comprised peripheral blood. Source of these receptors: a woman aged 80 or over with acute or convalescent COVID-19. Both conserved end residues are part of each CDR3. Fields, in order: V gene, D gene, clone size, J gene, CDR3 protein, CDR3 DNA. The D gene is left open where the match is weak. Part of the rows lack a size; the others show once, few, many or a class for expanded clones.

TRBV6-4	TRBD1	.	TRBJ2-2	CASSEQGTGGASGELFF	TGTGCCAGCAGTGAACAAGGGACAGGGGGCGCGTCCGGGGAGCTGTTTTTT
TRBV2	.	.	TRBJ2-1	CASSRRWLLTTYNEQFF	TGTGCCAGCAGTAGAAGGTGGTTACTTACTACCTACAATGAGCAGTTCTTC
TRBV5-1	.	.	TRBJ2-3	CASSLEGARGDTQYF	TGCGCCAGCAGCTTGGAAGGTGCCCGCGGAGATACGCAGTATTTT
TRBV7-6	TRBD2	.	TRBJ2-2	CASSLVGSGGNTGELFF	TGTGCCAGCAGCTTAGTCGGTAGCGGGGGTAACACCGGGGAGCTGTTTTTT
TRBV25-1	.	.	TRBJ1-2	CASSKGHNYGYTF	TGTGCCAGCAGTAAGGGACACAACTATGGCTACACCTTC
TRBV12-3/TRBV12-4	.	.	TRBJ1-1	CASSLRDTEAFF	TGTGCCAGCAGTTTACGGGACACTGAAGCTTTCTTT
TRBV7-9	.	.	TRBJ2-3	CASSLRGAIPDTQYF	TGTGCCAGCAGCTTAAGGGGCGCGATCCCAGATACGCAGTATTTT
TRBV28	TRBD2	.	TRBJ2-1	CASKRGGSYNEQFF	TGTGCCAGTAAACGGGGGGGTTCTTACAATGAGCAGTTCTTC
TRBV5-5	.	once	TRBJ1-1	CASSGGGLSTEAFF	TGTGCCAGCAGCGGGGGGGGCCTGAGCACTGAAGCTTTCTTT
TRBV18	.	once	TRBJ1-5	CASSPSGNQPQHF	TGTGCCAGCTCACCTAGCGGGAATCAGCCCCAGCATTTT
TRBV24-1	.	.	TRBJ2-5	CATSVTNQETQYF	TGTGCCACCAGTGTTACAAACCAAGAGACCCAGTACTTC
TRBV3-1/TRBV3-2	TRBD1	.	TRBJ1-1	CASSPGQVGAFF	TGTGCCAGCAGCCCGGGACAGGTAGGAGCTTTCTTT
TRBV5-6	TRBD2	.	TRBJ2-4	CASSPGGGFNIQYF	TGTGCCAGCAGCCCTGGGGGAGGGTTCAACATTCAGTACTTC
TRBV28	TRBD2	.	TRBJ2-1	CASSFAGGGNNEQFF	TGTGCCAGCAGTTTTGCGGGGGGAGGAAACAATGAGCAGTTCTTC
TRBV4-2	TRBD1	.	TRBJ2-5	CASSRGTGGIRETQYF	TGTGCCAGCAGCCGAGGGACAGGGGGGATAAGGGAGACCCAGTACTTC
TRBV12-3/TRBV12-4	.	.	TRBJ1-3	CASSMDSGNTIYF	TGTGCCAGCAGTATGGACAGTGGAAACACCATATATTTT
TRBV5-4	.	.	TRBJ2-7	CASSSGGRYEQYF	TGTGCCAGCAGCTCCGGGGGGCGGTACGAGCAGTACTTC
TRBV5-4	.	.	TRBJ1-1	CASSPTTVNTEAFF	TGTGCCAGCAGCCCCACGACAGTCAACACTGAAGCTTTCTTT
TRBV4-3	.	.	TRBJ1-3	CASSLDDNSGNTIYF	TGCGCCAGCAGCCTCGACGACAACTCTGGAAACACCATATATTTT
TRBV3-1/TRBV3-2	.	.	TRBJ1-4	CASSQGGRKLFF	TGTGCCAGCAGCCAAGGGGGGCGAAAACTGTTTTTT
TRBV18	.	.	TRBJ2-5	CASSPPTEETQYF	TGTGCCAGCTCACCACCAACGGAAGAGACCCAGTACTTC
TRBV2	TRBD2	.	TRBJ2-3	CASSRLATTDTQYF	TGTGCCAGCAGTCGACTAGCAACCACAGATACGCAGTATTTT